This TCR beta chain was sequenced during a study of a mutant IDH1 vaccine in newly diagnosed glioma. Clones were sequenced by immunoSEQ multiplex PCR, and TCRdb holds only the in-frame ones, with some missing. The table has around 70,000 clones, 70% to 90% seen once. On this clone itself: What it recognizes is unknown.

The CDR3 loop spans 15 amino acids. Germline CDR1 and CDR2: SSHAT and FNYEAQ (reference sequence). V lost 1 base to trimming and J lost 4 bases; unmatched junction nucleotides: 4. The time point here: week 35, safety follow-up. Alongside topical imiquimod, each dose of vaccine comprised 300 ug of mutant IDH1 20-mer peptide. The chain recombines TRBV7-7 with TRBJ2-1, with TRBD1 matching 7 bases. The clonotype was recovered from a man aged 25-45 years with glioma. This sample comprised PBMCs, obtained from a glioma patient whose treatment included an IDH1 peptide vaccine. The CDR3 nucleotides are TGTGCCAGCAGCTTAGACCGGGGACAGTACAATGAGCAGTTCTTC. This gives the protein CASSLDRGQYNEQFF.